A single sample gave rise to the 28 T cell receptor beta chains below, sequenced in a study of beta chain features in type 1 diabetes (dated by TCRdb to 2016 to 2019). Libraries were built with the immunoSEQ multiplex PCR assay. The High Capacity cDNA Reverse Transcription Kit was used to reverse transcribe all of the isolated RNA, meaning that expressed TCRB transcripts were what got sequenced. The source is immuneACCESS, and TCRdb retained only in-frame sequences with V and J called. Part of the clones is not carried over; for the studies checked, unresolved V genes explain less than half of this, and the remainder is unexplained. The sample records about 900,000 clones, around a sixth of which are singletons. Around 0.02% of the sample belongs to the ten largest clones. Sequenced sample: naive CD4+ T cells from blood. Reading the label with the study, this specimen's cell subset or site is: true naive CD4+ T cells. Receptors originate from a woman between 18 and 29 years old in good health.

The genes are TRBV4-2 and TRBJ2-7; 12 bases are shared with TRBD2. This CDR3 is built from 16 residues. V lost 0 bases and J lost 3; bases outside the gene matches: 3. The germline V gene encodes CDR1 LGHNA and CDR2 YNFKEQ. CDR3 DNA: TGTGCCAGCAGCCAAGATGCTAGCGGGAGGGGCTACGAGCAGTACTTC. It encodes CASSQDASGRGYEQYF.

V gene TRBV27 combines with J gene TRBJ2-2, with TRBD2 matching over 8 bases. The V and J ends lost 6 bases and 1 base, in that order; junction bases with no gene match: 4. This CDR3 spans 15 amino acids. Germline assignment: CDR1 MNHEY and CDR2 SMNVEV (reference sequence). CDR3 sequence (DNA): TGTGCCAGCAGGCCGACTAGCGAGAACACCGGGGAGCTGTTTTTT. This encodes CASRPTSENTGELFF.

This chain connects TRBV4-2 to TRBJ2-5; D is uncertain. Per the germline V gene, CDR1 is LGHNA and CDR2 is YNFKEQ. The CDR3 consists of 13 residues. The V end lost 0 bases, the J end lost 3 bases, and 5 bases lay between the germline ends. CDR3 amino acids: CASSQDGKETQYF. CDR3 coding DNA: TGTGCCAGCAGCCAAGATGGGAAAGAGACCCAGTACTTC.

The rearrangement uses TRBV7-3 and TRBJ2-2; 9 bases align to TRBD2. This CDR3 region has 17 residues. The germline gives CDR1 SGHTA, CDR2 FQGTGA. The V segment lost 1 base and the J segment 0 bases; nucleotides outside the gene matches: 3. The DNA for the CDR3 is TGTGCCAGCAGCTTAAGCGGGAGGGCCGCGAACACCGGGGAGCTGTTTTTT. Amino acid sequence: CASSLSGRAANTGELFF.

This clone has just a few counts. The V and J genes are TRBV27 and TRBJ2-7; D uncertain. V was cut by 0 bases and J by 7 bases, with 7 bases left in between. Germline assignment: CDR1 MNHEY and CDR2 SMNVEV (reference sequence). The CDR3 is made up of 12 amino acids. CDR3 sequence: CASSLSRGEQYF. The CDR3 DNA reads as TGTGCCAGCAGTTTATCGCGTGGGGAGCAGTACTTC.

The chain has TRBV28 and TRBJ2-1; D not resolved. This CDR3 has 13 residues. V was shortened by 4 bases and J by 3 bases, with 7 bases between the two germline ends. Germline V lookup: CDR1 MDHEN, CDR2 SYDVKM. This CDR3 reads CASSSRIYNEQFF. The CDR3 DNA reads as TGTGCCAGCAGTTCTCGGATCTACAATGAGCAGTTCTTC.

The V and J genes are TRBV5-1 and TRBJ1-4; perhaps TRBD1 as D (5 bases). The length of the CDR3 is 14 residues. CDR1 and CDR2 from the germline V gene are SGHRS and YFSETQ. Trimming cost V 5 bases and J 7 bases, with 15 bases left between them. The CDR3 bases are TGCGCCAGCAGTAAAGGGGAAGGGCTTGAAAAACTGTTTTTT. This codes for CASSKGEGLEKLFF.

In its sample, this clone was seen a few times. One end of the junction does not line up with germline, which may come from a read error. The CDR3 region is CASWGGNVLTF. In DNA, the CDR3 is TGTGCCAGCTGGGGGGGCAACGTCCTGACTTTC. The chain combines TRBV28 with TRBJ2-6; 7 bases map to TRBD2. Germline V gene sequence: CDR1 MDHEN, CDR2 SYDVKM. This CDR3 has 11 residues.

The chain uses TRBV19 and TRBJ2-7, with a tentative D call TRBD1 (6 bases). Trimming stripped 6 bases from V and 5 bases from J, with 11 bases between. There are 12 residues in the CDR3. Germline V gene sequence: CDR1 LNHDA, CDR2 SQIVND (reference sequence). DNA of the CDR3: TGTGCCAGTAGCCACCGGGACAACGAGCAGTACTTC. This codes for CASSHRDNEQYF.

V gene TRBV9 combines with J gene TRBJ2-1, with 11 bases identical to TRBD2. CDR1 SGDLS and CDR2 YYNGEE come from the germline V gene. The junction had 12 bases not matched to a gene; V was cut back by 4 bases and J by 9 bases. There are 16 residues in the CDR3. CDR3 in DNA: TGTGCCAGCAGCTTATCCGGGACTAGCGGCCAGGGTGAGCAGTTCTTC. Its protein is CASSLSGTSGQGEQFF. The full variable domain, with the rest looked up from reference TRBV9 and TRBJ2-1, is DSGVTQTPKHLITATGQRVTLRCSPRSGDLSVYWYQQSLDQGLQFLIQYYNGEERAKGNILERFSAQQFPDLHSELNLSSLELGDSALYFCASSLSGTSGQGEQFFGPGTRLTVL.

The chain links TRBV28 to TRBJ1-5, with D maybe TRBD1 (5 bases). The CDR3 extends over 15 amino acids. The ends were cut back, 3 bases at V and 6 bases at J, with 15 bases in the middle. The germline V gene encodes CDR1 MDHEN and CDR2 SYDVKM. Written as DNA, the CDR3 is TGTGCCAGCAGTTTGAATGGTATGGGGGTTCAGCCCCAGCATTTT. Residues: CASSLNGMGVQPQHF.

The rearrangement links TRBV4-3 to TRBJ2-5, with TRBD1 identical over 7 bases. Looked up from germline, CDR1 is LGHNA and CDR2 is YSLEER. V was clipped by 1 base and J by 1 base; unmatched bases: 6. The CDR3 has 16 amino acids. CDR3 sequence: CASSQGRDRVQETQYF. The CDR3 DNA follows: TGCGCCAGCAGCCAAGGAAGAGACAGGGTCCAAGAGACCCAGTACTTC.

The chain recombines TRBV20-1 with TRBJ1-2; D is perhaps TRBD1 (5 bases). Germline V gene data show CDR1 as DFQATT and CDR2 as SNEGSKA (reference sequence). The CDR3 covers 11 residues. The CDR3: CIAGGRNGYTF. The CDR3 DNA reads TGCATTGCCGGGGGAAGGAATGGCTACACCTTC.

This clone was counted only a few times. The chain joins TRBV7-2 to TRBJ2-3, with TRBD1 matching over 7 bases. V shed 5 bases, J shed 1 base, and the junction held 3 bases outside the gene matches. CDR3 length: 14 residues. Germline V gene sequence: CDR1 SGHTA, CDR2 FQGNSA. CDR3 protein: CASSRDSGTDTQYF. CDR3 sequence (DNA): TGTGCCAGCAGCAGGGACAGTGGCACAGATACGCAGTATTTT.

Concerning this clone: Other DNA sequences in the same sample also yield this CDR3. CDR3 region: CASSLGTEQYF. The CDR3 coding sequence is TGTGCCAGCAGCTTGGGTACCGAGCAGTACTTC. The rearrangement links TRBV5-4 to TRBJ2-7; D is unclear. Germline assignment: CDR1 SGHNT and CDR2 YYREEE (reference sequence). Trimming left V 0 bases short and J 6 bases short, with 4 bases between. This CDR3 has 11 residues. The full variable domain, in which reference TRBV5-4 and TRBJ2-7 provide the parts outside the CDR3, is ETGVTQSPTHLIKTRGQQVTLRCSSQSGHNTVSWYQQALGQGPQFIFQYYREEENGRGNFPPRFSGLQFPNYSSELNVNALELDDSALYLCASSLGTEQYFGPGTRLTVT.

The CDR3 region is CASGREDEQFF. CDR3 coding DNA: TGTGCCAGCGGGCGGGAGGATGAGCAGTTCTTC. The V gene is TRBV7-2, the J gene TRBJ2-1; 8 bases align to TRBD2. Germline loops: CDR1 SGHTA, CDR2 FQGNSA. The CDR3 totals 11 residues. Trimming removed 8 bases from V and 8 bases from J; junction bases left unmatched: 2.

This clone was observed a few times. The chain is built from TRBV7-8 and TRBJ2-2; either TRBD1 or TRBD2 may supply D (7 bases each). Trimming stripped 1 base from V and 1 base from J, with 19 bases between. From germline, CDR1 is SGHVS and CDR2 FQNEAQ. This CDR3 region has 19 residues. CDR3 in amino acids: CASSLGWRGLAENTGELFF. CDR3 bases: TGTGCCAGCAGCTTAGGGTGGAGGGGGCTAGCGGAGAACACCGGGGAGCTGTTTTTT.

This clone was detected a few times. The V gene is TRBV5-4, the J gene TRBJ2-3; 10 positions match TRBD2. Trimming removed 4 bases from V and 6 bases from J; junction bases left unmatched: 14. This CDR3 is built from 17 residues. Germline V gene data show CDR1 as SGHNT and CDR2 as YYREEE (reference sequence). Here the CDR3 reads CASSPNLAGVRIDTQYF. The CDR3 nucleotides are TGTGCCAGCAGCCCCAACCTAGCGGGAGTAAGGATTGATACGCAGTATTTT. Complete variable domain (other parts from reference TRBV5-4 and TRBJ2-3): ETGVTQSPTHLIKTRGQQVTLRCSSQSGHNTVSWYQQALGQGPQFIFQYYREEENGRGNFPPRFSGLQFPNYSSELNVNALELDDSALYLCASSPNLAGVRIDTQYFGPGTRLTVL.

The genes are TRBV27 and TRBJ2-3; the match to TRBD2 covers 9 bases. The CDR3 length is 14 residues. Germline CDR1 reads MNHEY; CDR2 reads SMNVEV (reference sequence). Trimming took 5 bases from V and 1 from J; bases not matched to a gene: 1. CDR3 amino acids: CASSRLAGTDTQYF. The CDR3 DNA follows: TGTGCCAGCAGTAGACTAGCGGGCACAGATACGCAGTATTTT.

This clone was observed a few times. The chain recombines TRBV2 with TRBJ2-5; the D is unclear. The germline V gene encodes CDR1 SNHLY and CDR2 FYNNEI. This CDR3 has 12 residues. V shed 6 bases and J shed 7 bases, with 12 bases lying between them. DNA for the CDR3: TGTGCCAGCAGGCGAGCTGTGGGGACCCAGTACTTC. This gives the protein CASRRAVGTQYF. Variable domain in full (rest from reference TRBV2 and TRBJ2-5): EPEVTQTPSHQVTQMGQEVILRCVPISNHLYFYWYRQILGQKVEFLVSFYNNEISEKSEIFDDQFSVERPDGSNFTLKIRSTKLEDSAMYFCASRRAVGTQYFGPGTRLLVL.

The chain joins TRBV4-3 to TRBJ2-7; D remains unclear. CDR3 length equals 15 residues. The V end lost 0 bases, the J end lost 10 bases, and 19 bases lay between the germline ends. Germline V gene lookup returns CDR1 LGHNA and CDR2 YSLEER. CDR3 protein: CASSQDGLAGRRQYF. The CDR3, as DNA: TGCGCCAGCAGCCAAGATGGATTAGCCGGAAGACGACAGTACTTC.

This clone was seen repeatedly, ten times or more. The V gene is TRBV28, the J gene TRBJ2-3, with 8 bases fitting TRBD2. The CDR3 is 12 amino acids. Germline assignment: CDR1 MDHEN and CDR2 SYDVKM. Here the CDR3 DNA reads TGTGCGACAAGCGGGAGCGGGGATACGCAGTATTTT. It encodes CATSGSGDTQYF.

This clone was counted only a few times. The chain uses TRBV2 and TRBJ2-7, with TRBD1 matching over 8 bases. V was pared by 7 bases and J by 3 bases, with 5 bases of the junction left unmatched. Germline V gives CDR1 SNHLY, CDR2 FYNNEI. The CDR3 has 13 residues. The chain's CDR3 is CASIRDRIYEQYF. The CDR3, as DNA: TGTGCCAGCATCCGGGACAGGATCTACGAGCAGTACTTC.

This clone has more than one count but fewer than ten. The chain carries TRBV6-1 and TRBJ2-1, with D maybe TRBD2 (6 bases). From germline, CDR1 is MNHNS and CDR2 SASEGT. The CDR3 sequence is 11 residues long. Between the trimmed V and J ends, which lost 6 bases and 16 bases, there was a span of 16 bases. CDR3 amino acids: CASRKPGLQFF. CDR3 in DNA: TGTGCCAGCAGAAAGCCGGGACTTCAATTCTTC.

The chain joins TRBV7-9 to TRBJ1-4, with D possibly TRBD1 on 6 matching bases. From germline, CDR1 is SEHNR and CDR2 FQNEAQ (reference sequence). V was shortened by 5 bases and J by 6 bases, with 16 bases between the two germline ends. This CDR3 is built from 15 residues. CDR3 sequence (DNA): TGTGCCAGCAGCAAACGACAGGTTGCTGATGAAAAACTGTTTTTT. Amino acids: CASSKRQVADEKLFF.

This clone turned up a few times. This chain uses TRBV18 with TRBJ2-1; the match to TRBD2 covers 11 bases. The V gene end was trimmed by 3 bases and the J gene end by 2 bases; junction bases not matched to a gene: 12. The V gene's germline CDR1 is KGHSH and CDR2 LQKENI. The CDR3 spans 19 residues. CDR3 sequence reads: CASSPPGTSGRGTYNEQFF. Here the CDR3 DNA reads TGTGCCAGCTCACCTCCGGGAACTAGCGGGAGAGGAACCTACAATGAGCAGTTCTTC.

This clone appeared once. This chain joins TRBV18 and TRBJ2-5; no clear D gene. Trimming left V 5 bases short and J 0 bases short, with 4 bases between. The CDR3 covers 12 residues. The germline V gene encodes CDR1 KGHSH and CDR2 LQKENI. CDR3 sequence reads: CASSRYQETQYF. The DNA of the CDR3 is TGTGCCAGCTCAAGGTACCAAGAGACCCAGTACTTC. The complete variable domain, with remaining parts taken from reference TRBV18 and TRBJ2-5, reads NAGVMQNPRHLVRRRGQEARLRCSPMKGHSHVYWYRQLPEEGLKFMVYLQKENIIDESGMPKERFSAEFPKEGPSILRIQQVVRGDSAAYFCASSRYQETQYFGPGTRLLVL.

This chain joins TRBV11-3 and TRBJ1-1, with D unclear. Germline CDR1 reads SGHNT; CDR2 reads YENEEA. The length of the CDR3 is 16 residues. Trimming took 1 base from V and 1 from J, leaving 13 bases between them. As DNA, the CDR3 is TGTGCCAGCAGCTTAGTGAAGGCGCGGGCGAACACTGAAGCTTTCTTT. Its protein product is CASSLVKARANTEAFF.